This T cell receptor (beta chain) was identified during a study of blood T cells in healthy people across ages. V was clipped by 6 bases and J by 3 bases, with 17 bases between them. The CDR3 has 15 residues. Looked up from germline, CDR1 is SEHNR and CDR2 is FQNEAQ (reference sequence). Through a sample-barcoded 5' primer and a J-beta primer mix, a second PCR was run for roughly 6 to 11 cycles. TCRdb processed the 5' RACE reads anew with MiXCR; each CDR3 protein has one entry. Found here are approximately 800,000 distinct CDR3 sequences, roughly 25% of them singletons; the top ten hold roughly 3.5%. These data also featured in a second study, about T cells of mothers and their children.

The sequenced material came from blood. V gene TRBV7-9 combines with J gene TRBJ1-1, with D possibly TRBD1 on 5 matching bases. The clonotype originates from a boy between 10 and 17 years old in good health. CDR3 in DNA: TGTGCCAGCAGAAATGGGGCCGGGACGCACACTGAAGCTTTCTTT. It yields the protein CASRNGAGTHTEAFF.